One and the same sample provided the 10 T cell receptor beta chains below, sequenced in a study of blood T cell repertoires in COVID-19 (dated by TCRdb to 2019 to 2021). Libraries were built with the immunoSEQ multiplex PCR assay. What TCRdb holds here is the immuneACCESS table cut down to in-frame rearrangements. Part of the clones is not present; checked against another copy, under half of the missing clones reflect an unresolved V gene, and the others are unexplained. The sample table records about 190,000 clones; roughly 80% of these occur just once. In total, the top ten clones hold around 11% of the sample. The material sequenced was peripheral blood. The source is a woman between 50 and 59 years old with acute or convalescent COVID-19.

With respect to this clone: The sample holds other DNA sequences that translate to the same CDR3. The CDR3 spells CASSLTGLYEQYF. The CDR3 coding sequence is TGTGCCAGCAGCTTGACAGGCCTTTACGAGCAGTACTTC. The chain recombines TRBV11-2 with TRBJ2-7; maybe TRBD1 (6 bases). CDR1 and CDR2 (germline): SGHAT, FQNNGV. With 3 bases removed from V and 4 bases from J, the gap between germline ends came to 10 bases. The CDR3 is 13 amino acids.

Written as DNA, the CDR3 is TGTGCCAGCAGCCAAGATCTCCAGCGGGGGGGCCATGAGCAGTTCTTC. Translating gives CASSQDLQRGGHEQFF. The chain has TRBV3-1 (or the pseudogene TRBV3-2) and TRBJ2-1; 10 bases map to TRBD2. Germline-derived CDR1 and CDR2 are LGHDT and YNNKEL (reference sequence). There are 16 residues in the CDR3. The ends lost 0 bases at V and 8 bases at J; junction bases unmatched: 7.

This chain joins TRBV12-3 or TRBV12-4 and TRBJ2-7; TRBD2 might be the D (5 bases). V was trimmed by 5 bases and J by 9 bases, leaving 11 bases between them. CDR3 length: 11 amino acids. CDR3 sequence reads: CASSPGIGQYF. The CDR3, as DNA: TGTGCCAGCAGTCCGGGGATCGGGCAGTACTTC.

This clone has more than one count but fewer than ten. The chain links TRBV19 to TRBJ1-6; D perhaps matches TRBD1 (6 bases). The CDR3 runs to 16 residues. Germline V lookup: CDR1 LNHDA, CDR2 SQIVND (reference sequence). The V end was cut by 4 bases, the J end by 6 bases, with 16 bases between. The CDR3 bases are TGTGCCAGTAGTAGCGGCAGGGGCGCAAGTAATTCACCCCTCCACTTT. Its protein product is CASSSGRGASNSPLHF.

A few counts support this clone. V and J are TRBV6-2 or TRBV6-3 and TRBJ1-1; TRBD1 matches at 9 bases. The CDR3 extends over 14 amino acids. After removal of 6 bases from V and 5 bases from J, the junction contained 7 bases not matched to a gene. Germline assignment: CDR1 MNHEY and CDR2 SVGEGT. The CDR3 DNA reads TGTGCCAGCAGCTTACAGGGGGCGCGGACTGAAGCTTTCTTT. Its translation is CASSLQGARTEAFF.

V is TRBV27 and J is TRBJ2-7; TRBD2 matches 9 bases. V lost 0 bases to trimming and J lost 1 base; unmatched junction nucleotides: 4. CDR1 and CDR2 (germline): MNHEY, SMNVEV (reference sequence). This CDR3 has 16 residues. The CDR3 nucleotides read TGTGCCAGCAGTTTATCTCTAGCGGGAACTTCCTACGAGCAGTACTTC. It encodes CASSLSLAGTSYEQYF.

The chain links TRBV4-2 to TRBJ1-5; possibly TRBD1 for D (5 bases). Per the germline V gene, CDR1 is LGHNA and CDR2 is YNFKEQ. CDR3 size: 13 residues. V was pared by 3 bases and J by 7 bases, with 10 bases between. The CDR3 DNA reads TGTGCCAGCAGCCAGATGCGGGACCAGCCCCAGCATTTT. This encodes CASSQMRDQPQHF.

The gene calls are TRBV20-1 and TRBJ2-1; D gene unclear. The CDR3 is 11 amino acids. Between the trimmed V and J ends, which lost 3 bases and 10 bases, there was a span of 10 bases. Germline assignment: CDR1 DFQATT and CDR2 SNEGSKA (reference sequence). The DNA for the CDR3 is TGCAGTGCTAGTTTCGGGTTGGAGCAGTTCTTC. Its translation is CSASFGLEQFF.

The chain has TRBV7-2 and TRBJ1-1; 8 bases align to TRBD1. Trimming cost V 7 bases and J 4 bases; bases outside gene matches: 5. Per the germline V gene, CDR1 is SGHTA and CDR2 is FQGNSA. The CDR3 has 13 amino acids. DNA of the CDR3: TGTGCCAGCAACCCTACAGGGGGCACTGAAGCTTTCTTT. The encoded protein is CASNPTGGTEAFF.

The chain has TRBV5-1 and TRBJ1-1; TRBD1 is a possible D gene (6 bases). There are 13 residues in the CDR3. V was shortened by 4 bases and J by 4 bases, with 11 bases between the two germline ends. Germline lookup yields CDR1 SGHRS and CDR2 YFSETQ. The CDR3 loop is CASSTQGGTEAFF. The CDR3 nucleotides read TGCGCCAGCAGCACACAGGGTGGCACTGAAGCTTTCTTT.